This TCR beta chain comes out of a study of shared clonotypes between healthy human individuals. Generated by immunoSEQ multiplex PCR, the TCRdb table keeps only in-frame clones and is missing some. The sample includes 550,000 to 700,000 clones, around three quarters seen only once; the top ten take 1.5% to 2%. CDR1 SGHTA and CDR2 FQGNSA come from the germline V gene. The ends were cut back, 5 bases at V and 3 bases at J, with 11 bases in the middle. The CDR3 sequence is 14 residues long. The sample comprised memory CD4+ T cells sorted from blood. Sample subset: CD45RA-negative fraction. V is TRBV7-2 and J is TRBJ1-5; no reliable D call. The TCR originated in a woman in her twenties or thirties in good health. CDR3 residues: CASSQQTTNQPQHF. CDR3 nucleotide sequence: TGTGCCAGCAGCCAACAGACTACCAATCAGCCCCAGCATTTT.